The 32 T cell receptor beta chains below all came from one sample that was sequenced in a study of blood T cell repertoires in COVID-19. Some clones are missing from TCRdb's copy, which holds only in-frame ones; the method was immunoSEQ multiplex PCR. The data hold 15,000 to 20,000 clones, with about 90% observed a single time. Sequencing was done on a sample of peripheral blood. Source of these receptors: a human donor in a cohort sampled during active COVID-19.

This rearrangement joins TRBV14 to TRBJ1-1, with a tentative D call TRBD1 (5 bases). The germline V gene encodes CDR1 SGHDN and CDR2 FVKESK. The CDR3 extends over 15 amino acids. Trimming shortened V by 4 bases and J by 5 bases, and 17 bases separated the two germline ends. In DNA form, the CDR3 reads TGTGCCAGCAGCCCAGATGGGGGGGGGTGGACTGAAGCTTTCTTT. Its translation: CASSPDGGGWTEAFF. The variable domain in full, completed from reference TRBV14 and TRBJ1-1, reads EAGVTQFPSHSVIEKGQTVTLRCDPISGHDNLYWYRRVMGKEIKFLLHFVKESKQDESGMPNNRFLAERTGGTYSTLKVQPAELEDSGVYFCASSPDGGGWTEAFFGQGTRLTVV.

The V and J genes are TRBV28 and TRBJ2-2, with TRBD2 matching over 11 bases. From germline, CDR1 is MDHEN and CDR2 SYDVKM. This CDR3 contains 15 residues. V shed 2 bases and J 6 bases; nucleotides not matched to a gene: 2. CDR3 residues: CASSLTSGSPGELFF. CDR3 nucleotides: TGTGCCAGCAGTTTAACTAGCGGGAGCCCCGGGGAGCTGTTTTTT.

The chain couples TRBV2 to TRBJ2-1; 13 bases match TRBD2. Germline V gives CDR1 SNHLY, CDR2 FYNNEI. The CDR3 runs 16 residues. J was trimmed by 2 bases and V by 8 bases; bases with no gene match: 6. This chain's CDR3 is CASAGGTSGTYNEQFF. Written as DNA, the CDR3 is TGTGCCAGCGCGGGGGGGACTAGCGGGACCTACAATGAGCAGTTCTTC.

The rearrangement uses TRBV5-4 and TRBJ2-7, with 9 bases matching TRBD2. The CDR3 extends over 15 amino acids. The germline V gene encodes CDR1 SGHNT and CDR2 YYREEE (reference sequence). J was trimmed by 3 bases and V by 0 bases; bases with no gene match: 4. The CDR3 sequence is CASSLEPSGVYEQYF. In DNA, the CDR3 is TGTGCCAGCAGCTTGGAGCCTAGCGGGGTCTACGAGCAGTACTTC.

V gene TRBV20-1 combines with J gene TRBJ1-4; weak D call: TRBD1 (6 bases). The V and J ends lost 3 bases and 6 bases respectively, with 14 bases between them. Germline-derived CDR1 and CDR2 are DFQATT and SNEGSKA (reference sequence). The length of the CDR3 is 14 residues. CDR3: CSASRTVGDEKLFF. CDR3 in DNA: TGCAGTGCTAGTCGGACAGTAGGGGATGAAAAACTGTTTTTT.

The chain uses TRBV27 and TRBJ2-6; D unresolved. With 7 bases removed from V and 4 bases from J, the gap between germline ends came to 8 bases. Germline V gene data show CDR1 as MNHEY and CDR2 as SMNVEV (reference sequence). There are 13 residues in the CDR3. The CDR3 nucleotides are TGTGCCAGCACCTCCAGGGGGGCCAACGTCCTGACTTTC. Protein product: CASTSRGANVLTF.

The chain links TRBV7-2 to TRBJ2-1; no definite D call. In germline, CDR1 is SGHTA, CDR2 FQGNSA. V was clipped by 1 base and J by 0 bases, with 7 bases between them. The CDR3 is 15 residues long. The CDR3 sequence is CASSLDPSSYNEQFF. CDR3 DNA sequence: TGTGCCAGCAGCTTAGATCCCTCCTCCTACAATGAGCAGTTCTTC.

The rearrangement uses TRBV19 and TRBJ2-1; possible D gene TRBD1, 5 bases. The CDR3 is 16 residues long. The V end was cut by 5 bases, the J end by 1 base, with 15 bases between. Germline V CDR1 and CDR2: LNHDA, SQIVND (reference sequence). The CDR3 DNA reads as TGTGCCAGTAGTCAGGGTGTTGCCCTATCCTACAATGAGCAGTTCTTC. Translation: CASSQGVALSYNEQFF.

J is TRBJ2-7 and V is TRBV3-1 (or the pseudogene TRBV3-2); 10 nucleotides align to TRBD1. Looked up from germline, CDR1 is LGHDT and CDR2 is YNNKEL (reference sequence). V shed 1 base, J shed 0 bases, and the junction held 0 bases outside the gene matches. There are 15 residues in the CDR3. CDR3 sequence: CASSQGTGGSYEQYF. For the CDR3, the DNA is TGTGCCAGCAGCCAAGGGACAGGGGGCTCCTACGAGCAGTACTTC.

This clone was detected a few times. The chain recombines TRBV6-2 or TRBV6-3 with TRBJ1-1; D gene unclear. This CDR3 has 13 residues. Deletions cut 2 bases from V and 3 bases from J, with 7 bases between. The V gene's germline CDR1 is MNHEY and CDR2 SVGEGT. The CDR3 reads CASSYLIDTEAFF. The CDR3, as DNA: TGTGCCAGCAGTTACCTCATAGACACTGAAGCTTTCTTT.

V is TRBV7-9 and J is TRBJ2-1; D possibly corresponds to TRBD2 (5 bases). The V gene's germline CDR1 is SEHNR and CDR2 FQNEAQ (reference sequence). Trimming left V 5 bases short and J 6 bases short, with 14 bases between. This CDR3 has 14 amino acids. CDR3 coding DNA: TGTGCCAGCAGCCCGCTAGCATCCGGCAATGAGCAGTTCTTC. Translating it yields CASSPLASGNEQFF.

The chain joins TRBV7-3 to TRBJ1-1; D is possibly TRBD1 (6 bases). The CDR3 length is 13 residues. Germline V gives CDR1 SGHTA, CDR2 FQGTGA. V lost 5 bases and J lost 11, with 18 bases in between. CDR3 in amino acids: CASSPIQGIRAFF. The CDR3 DNA reads TGTGCCAGCAGCCCCATTCAGGGGATCCGCGCTTTCTTT.

CDR3 DNA sequence: TGTGCCAGGGGAGGAATGGCGGGAAAGTACTTC. Protein sequence: CARGGMAGKYF. This sequence joins TRBV10-3 and TRBJ2-5, with a tentative D call TRBD2 (6 bases). V lost 10 bases and J lost 12, with 18 bases in between. The CDR3 runs 11 residues. The germline V gene has CDR1 ENHRY and CDR2 SYGVKD.

The genes are TRBV28 and TRBJ2-3; possibly TRBD1 for D (6 bases). The V and J ends lost 5 bases and 0 bases respectively, with 9 bases between them. There are 14 residues in the CDR3. Germline CDR1 is MDHEN and CDR2 is SYDVKM. DNA of the CDR3: TGTGCCAGCAGTGAGGGACACAGCACAGATACGCAGTATTTT. Translation gives CASSEGHSTDTQYF.

The V call is TRBV15, the J call TRBJ2-1, with 12 positions matching TRBD2. Trimming removed 1 base from V and 5 bases from J; junction bases left unmatched: 6. The germline gives CDR1 LNHNV, CDR2 YYDKDF (reference sequence). The length of the CDR3 is 17 residues. For the CDR3, the DNA is TGTGCCACCAGCAGAGTACTAGCGGGAGGAACCCACAATGAGCAGTTCTTC. This sequence encodes CATSRVLAGGTHNEQFF.

V gene TRBV6-6 combines with J gene TRBJ2-1, with 8 bases identical to TRBD1. V trimming: 6 bases; J trimming: 4 bases; junction bases outside the gene matches: 11. This CDR3 contains 16 residues. Germline lookup yields CDR1 MNHNY and CDR2 SVGAGI (reference sequence). Here the CDR3 reads CASRRMTGAGYNEQFF. In DNA, the CDR3 is TGTGCCAGCAGGCGAATGACAGGGGCGGGATACAATGAGCAGTTCTTC.

The V and J genes are TRBV4-1 and TRBJ1-3; a possible D gene is TRBD1 (5 bases). The V end lost 2 bases, the J end lost 1 base, and 9 bases lay between the germline ends. Germline-derived CDR1 and CDR2 are MGHRA and YSYEKL. The CDR3 sequence is 15 residues long. The DNA for the CDR3 is TGCGCCAGCAGCCAAAGCAGGGTGTCTGGAAACACCATATATTTT. Its protein is CASSQSRVSGNTIYF.

The rearrangement links TRBV7-9 to TRBJ2-5; 10 nucleotides agree with TRBD1. The CDR3 has 15 residues. Looked up from germline, CDR1 is SEHNR and CDR2 is FQNEAQ (reference sequence). Trimming took 5 bases from V and 5 from J; bases not matched to a gene: 8. The CDR3 here is CASSQDRGRMETQYF. The CDR3 DNA sequence: TGTGCCAGCAGCCAAGACAGGGGGCGGATGGAGACCCAGTACTTC.

The CDR3 reads CASSRGTGDPANTQYF. The CDR3 DNA follows: TGCGCCAGCAGCAGGGGGACAGGGGACCCCGCAAATACGCAGTATTTT. V and J are TRBV5-1 and TRBJ2-3, with 10 bases fitting TRBD1. Trimming cost V 4 bases and J 7 bases; bases outside gene matches: 12. Germline V gene lookup returns CDR1 SGHRS and CDR2 YFSETQ. There are 16 residues in the CDR3.

The rearrangement uses TRBV10-3 and TRBJ1-2, with 7 positions matching TRBD1. V shed 3 bases, J shed 3 bases, and the junction held 7 bases outside the gene matches. The germline V gene has CDR1 ENHRY and CDR2 SYGVKD. The CDR3 is 15 residues long. CDR3 coding DNA: TGTGCCATCAGTGATACAGGGGCGCACGACTATGGCTACACCTTC. As protein: CAISDTGAHDYGYTF.

The rearrangement links TRBV29-1 to TRBJ2-7; 10 nucleotides agree with TRBD2. CDR3 length: 15 amino acids. In germline, CDR1 is SQVTM, CDR2 ANQGSEA. V lost 6 bases and J lost 3; bases outside the gene matches: 11. CDR3 sequence reads: CSVELPSGRNYEQYF. Here the CDR3 DNA reads TGCAGCGTCGAATTACCTAGCGGGAGAAACTACGAGCAGTACTTC.

This clone was detected once. This chain connects TRBV9 to TRBJ2-3; possible D gene TRBD2, 6 bases. Trimming shortened V by 2 bases and J by 1 base, and 14 bases separated the two germline ends. CDR3 length: 16 residues. Germline V lookup: CDR1 SGDLS, CDR2 YYNGEE. The CDR3 sequence is CASSVVRDSGTDTQYF. The DNA for the CDR3 is TGTGCCAGCAGCGTGGTCCGGGACTCCGGCACAGATACGCAGTATTTT.

The CDR3 loop is CASSSRTGQETQYF. The CDR3 nucleotides read TGTGCCAGCAGCTCCCGGACTGGCCAAGAGACCCAGTACTTC. The rearrangement links TRBV5-5 to TRBJ2-5; weak D call: TRBD2 (5 bases). V lost 3 bases to trimming and J lost 1 base, with 10 bases between them. Germline CDR1 and CDR2: SGHKS and YYEKEE (reference sequence). This CDR3 spans 14 amino acids.

V usage is TRBV6-1 and J usage is TRBJ2-7; D unresolved. The germline V and J ends were trimmed by 0 bases and 1 base, with 4 bases remaining between them. The CDR3 has 13 residues. Germline V gene data show CDR1 as MNHNS and CDR2 as SASEGT. Here the CDR3 DNA reads TGTGCCAGCAGTGAAGCTAGTTCCTACGAGCAGTACTTC. This translates into CASSEASSYEQYF.

The V gene is TRBV7-8, the J gene TRBJ2-1; 8 bases match TRBD2. The CDR3 extends over 16 amino acids. Losses at the gene ends were 1 base for V and 0 bases for J; bases not matched to a gene: 2. The germline CDR1 and CDR2 sequences are SGHVS and FQNEAQ. CDR3 protein: CASSLVTSASYNEQFF. The CDR3 bases are TGTGCCAGCAGCTTAGTGACTAGCGCCTCCTACAATGAGCAGTTCTTC.

V gene TRBV10-3 combines with J gene TRBJ2-7; TRBD1 aligns across 7 bases. The germline CDR1 and CDR2 sequences are ENHRY and SYGVKD. The CDR3 is made up of 14 amino acids. V trimming: 5 bases; J trimming: 5 bases; junction bases outside the gene matches: 9. The CDR3 nucleotides are TGTGCCATCAGTACGTTTGACAGGGCCCACGAGCAGTACTTC. Its protein product is CAISTFDRAHEQYF.

The chain is built from TRBV5-1 and TRBJ2-7; 9 bases agree with TRBD1. The CDR3 has 14 amino acids. Per the germline V gene, CDR1 is SGHRS and CDR2 is YFSETQ. V dropped 2 bases and J dropped 3; count of bases not matched to a gene: 3. CDR3 nucleotide sequence: TGCGCCAGCAGCTTCGGGACAGGGATCTACGAGCAGTACTTC. It codes for CASSFGTGIYEQYF. Supplemented by reference TRBV5-1 and TRBJ2-7, the full variable domain reads KAGVTQTPRYLIKTRGQQVTLSCSPISGHRSVSWYQQTPGQGLQFLFEYFSETQRNKGNFPGRFSGRQFSNSRSEMNVSTLELGDSALYLCASSFGTGIYEQYFGPGTRLTVT.

The genes are TRBV7-9 and TRBJ2-1, with D maybe TRBD2 (6 bases). Per germline, CDR1 SEHNR and CDR2 FQNEAQ (reference sequence). V dropped 1 base and J dropped 6 bases, with 10 bases sitting between them. This CDR3 region has 14 residues. The CDR3 nucleotides are TGTGCCAGCAGCTTAGACGGGAGTTCCAATGAGCAGTTCTTC. This sequence encodes CASSLDGSSNEQFF.

The DNA of the CDR3 is TGTGCCAGCAGCCAAGCCAGACAGGGGCGGCAGTACTTC. The encoded protein is CASSQARQGRQYF. The rearrangement links TRBV4-2 to TRBJ2-7, with TRBD1 matching over 8 bases. V gave up 1 base and J gave up 9 bases; unmatched junction bases: 5. Germline CDR1 is LGHNA and CDR2 is YNFKEQ. CDR3 length equals 13 residues.

This clone occurred once. The J gene is TRBJ2-3, the V gene TRBV19; no reliable D call. V was clipped by 3 bases and J by 5 bases, with 9 bases between them. Looked up from germline, CDR1 is LNHDA and CDR2 is SQIVND (reference sequence). The CDR3 is 13 residues long. CDR3 DNA: TGTGCCAGTAGTATTATCTACGGAGATACGCAGTATTTT. Its protein product is CASSIIYGDTQYF. Using reference TRBV19 and TRBJ2-3 for the parts outside the CDR3, the full variable domain is DGGITQSPKYLFRKEGQNVTLSCEQNLNHDAMYWYRQDPGQGLRLIYYSQIVNDFQKGDIAEGYSVSREKKESFPLTVTSAQKNPTAFYLCASSIIYGDTQYFGPGTRLTVL.

This chain links TRBV18 with TRBJ2-1, with TRBD2 matching over 14 bases. The CDR3 is 16 amino acids. The germline V gene encodes CDR1 KGHSH and CDR2 LQKENI. Trimming took 4 bases from V and 7 from J; bases not matched to a gene: 6. The CDR3 sequence is CASSLRLAGGLNEQFF. CDR3 nucleotides: TGTGCCAGCTCACTCCGACTAGCGGGAGGGCTTAATGAGCAGTTCTTC.

The rearrangement joins TRBV7-2 to TRBJ2-2, with 8 bases identical to TRBD2. CDR1 SGHTA and CDR2 FQGNSA come from the germline V gene. The CDR3 has 18 residues. Trimming cost V 1 base and J 1 base; bases outside gene matches: 8. The CDR3 spells CASSLEVLAVLNTGELFF. For the CDR3, the DNA is TGTGCCAGCAGCTTAGAGGTACTAGCGGTGTTGAACACCGGGGAGCTGTTTTTT.